These 26 T cell receptor beta chains were all obtained from the same sample, sequenced in a study of control samples from healthy donors and cancer patients. The method was immunoSEQ multiplex PCR; TCRdb's version includes in-frame clones alone and lacks a portion of them. The sample carries 60,000 to 100,000 clones, roughly 90% recorded once. Sample: blood. Receptors originate from a man between 45 and 60 years old in good health.

The chain couples TRBV2 to TRBJ2-1, with 10 positions matching TRBD2. The V gene's germline CDR1 is SNHLY and CDR2 FYNNEI. Trimming at V came to 4 bases and at J to 2 bases, leaving 5 bases not matched to a gene. The length of the CDR3 is 16 residues. Here the CDR3 DNA reads TGTGCCAGCAGTGCAGAGCGGGGGGGGACCTACAATGAGCAGTTCTTC. Its protein is CASSAERGGTYNEQFF.

V and J are TRBV7-9 and TRBJ2-3, with D perhaps matching TRBD1 or TRBD2 (5 bases each). Looked up from germline, CDR1 is SEHNR and CDR2 is FQNEAQ (reference sequence). The V end lost 4 bases, the J end lost 2 bases, and 13 bases lay between the germline ends. The CDR3 runs to 15 residues. The CDR3 DNA is TGTGCCAGCAGCTCCCGGGGCCCCCCCACAGATACGCAGTATTTT. This gives the protein CASSSRGPPTDTQYF.

The chain couples TRBV10-2 to TRBJ2-1; no reliable D call. V dropped 6 bases and J dropped 4 bases, with 4 bases sitting between them. There are 11 residues in the CDR3. Germline V gene sequence: CDR1 WSHSY, CDR2 SAAADI. The CDR3 region is CASRVYNEQFF. CDR3 nucleotides: TGCGCCAGCAGAGTTTACAATGAGCAGTTCTTC.

The sample holds one count of this clone. The chain is built from TRBV3-1 (or the pseudogene TRBV3-2) and TRBJ1-2, with TRBD1 as a possible D gene (5 bases). V dropped 0 bases and J dropped 6 bases, with 11 bases sitting between them. The CDR3 has 14 amino acids. Germline loops: CDR1 LGHDT, CDR2 YNNKEL (reference sequence). Here the CDR3 DNA reads TGTGCCAGCAGCCAAGATGGGACGCTAAATGGCTACACCTTC. Amino acids: CASSQDGTLNGYTF.

CDR3 residues: CASSLLPNLNTEAFF. CDR3 nucleotide sequence: TGCGCCAGCAGCTTGTTACCGAACTTGAACACTGAAGCTTTCTTT. The chain uses TRBV5-1 and TRBJ1-1; D gene uncertain. The CDR3 contains 15 residues. CDR1 SGHRS and CDR2 YFSETQ come from the germline V gene. Trimming removed 1 base from V and 0 bases from J, with 10 bases in between.

V gene TRBV2 combines with J gene TRBJ2-2, with D possibly being TRBD2 (6 bases). Trimming shortened V by 6 bases and J by 4 bases, and 12 bases separated the two germline ends. The CDR3 runs 14 residues. Germline V gives CDR1 SNHLY, CDR2 FYNNEI. The CDR3 DNA is TGTGCCAGCAGGGGGGGTGGTAGCACCGGGGAGCTGTTTTTT. Amino acid sequence: CASRGGGSTGELFF.

This clone was observed a few times. V and J are TRBV2 and TRBJ2-5, with D perhaps TRBD2 (5 bases). This CDR3 spans 14 amino acids. Trimming took 4 bases from V and 5 from J, leaving 14 bases between them. Germline V CDR1 and CDR2: SNHLY, FYNNEI. CDR3 nucleotides: TGTGCCAGCAGTGCCCGGGCGGGTATGGAGACCCAGTACTTC. Amino acid sequence: CASSARAGMETQYF. Complete variable domain (other parts from reference TRBV2 and TRBJ2-5): EPEVTQTPSHQVTQMGQEVILRCVPISNHLYFYWYRQILGQKVEFLVSFYNNEISEKSEIFDDQFSVERPDGSNFTLKIRSTKLEDSAMYFCASSARAGMETQYFGPGTRLLVL.

The gene calls are TRBV4-2 and TRBJ2-1; 11 bases align to TRBD2. Germline V gene lookup returns CDR1 LGHNA and CDR2 YNFKEQ. This CDR3 is 15 amino acids long. The trim removed 0 bases at V and 10 bases at J, leaving 5 bases unmatched. The CDR3, as DNA: TGTGCCAGCAGCCAAGATCCCCGACTAGCGGGGGAGCAGTTCTTC. It specifies CASSQDPRLAGEQFF.

The V gene is TRBV30, the J gene TRBJ1-1; a possible D gene is TRBD1 (6 bases). CDR3 length: 13 amino acids. The germline CDR1 and CDR2 sequences are GTSNPN and SVGIG (reference sequence). The V end lost 3 bases, the J end lost 1 base, and 9 bases lay between the germline ends. The CDR3, as DNA: TGTGCCTGGAGCCCACAGGGGAACACTGAAGCTTTCTTT. The encoded protein is CAWSPQGNTEAFF.

Only one count was recorded for this clone. The V and J genes are TRBV19 and TRBJ1-1, with TRBD1 as a possible D gene (5 bases). The CDR3 is made up of 13 amino acids. The V end lost 9 bases, the J end lost 1 base, and 12 bases lay between the germline ends. The germline CDR1 and CDR2 sequences are LNHDA and SQIVND (reference sequence). The CDR3 here is CASSPRANTEAFF. As DNA, the CDR3 is TGTGCCAGCAGCCCCAGGGCGAACACTGAAGCTTTCTTT.

The chain is built from TRBV7-9 and TRBJ1-1, with TRBD1 matching over 9 bases. V lost 2 bases and J lost 5; bases outside the gene matches: 6. The CDR3 spans 15 residues. CDR1 is SEHNR and CDR2 is FQNEAQ in the germline V gene (reference sequence). The CDR3 loop reads CASSLLDRGSTEAFF. CDR3 DNA: TGTGCCAGCAGCTTACTCGACAGGGGGAGTACTGAAGCTTTCTTT.

V is TRBV6-5 and J is TRBJ1-1, with 9 bases identical to TRBD1. In germline, CDR1 is MNHEY, CDR2 SVGAGI. The J segment lost 1 base and the V segment lost 0 bases, leaving 3 bases of the junction unmatched. The CDR3 runs to 16 residues. The chain's CDR3 is CASSYSPGQGNTEAFF. The CDR3 DNA follows: TGTGCCAGCAGTTACTCCCCGGGACAGGGGAACACTGAAGCTTTCTTT.

This chain links TRBV2 with TRBJ1-4, with a possible D match to TRBD1 (6 bases). The CDR3 runs to 14 residues. Germline-derived CDR1 and CDR2 are SNHLY and FYNNEI. V dropped 6 bases and J dropped 6 bases, with 14 bases sitting between them. The CDR3 sequence: CASRNRVGDEKLFF. CDR3 nucleotide sequence: TGTGCCAGCAGGAACAGGGTAGGCGATGAAAAACTGTTTTTT. Complete variable domain (other parts from reference TRBV2 and TRBJ1-4): EPEVTQTPSHQVTQMGQEVILRCVPISNHLYFYWYRQILGQKVEFLVSFYNNEISEKSEIFDDQFSVERPDGSNFTLKIRSTKLEDSAMYFCASRNRVGDEKLFFGSGTQLSVL.

The rearrangement uses TRBV14 and TRBJ1-1; D gene ambiguous. Germline lookup yields CDR1 SGHDN and CDR2 FVKESK. Trimming took 0 bases from V and 4 from J, leaving 12 bases between them. The CDR3 loop spans 15 amino acids. The CDR3 loop is CASSQEALGGTEAFF. The CDR3, as DNA: TGTGCCAGCAGCCAAGAGGCCCTAGGAGGCACTGAAGCTTTCTTT. Full variable domain (rest looked up from reference TRBV14 and TRBJ1-1): EAGVTQFPSHSVIEKGQTVTLRCDPISGHDNLYWYRRVMGKEIKFLLHFVKESKQDESGMPNNRFLAERTGGTYSTLKVQPAELEDSGVYFCASSQEALGGTEAFFGQGTRLTVV.

The gene calls are TRBV5-4 and TRBJ2-7; D gene ambiguous. This CDR3 comprises 14 residues. Trimming took off 6 bases at V and 2 bases at J, with 15 bases between the two ends. Per germline, CDR1 SGHNT and CDR2 YYREEE (reference sequence). CDR3 loop: CASTVQDGAYEQYF. CDR3 sequence (DNA): TGTGCCAGCACCGTACAAGACGGAGCCTACGAGCAGTACTTC.

This clone has a single count. The chain couples TRBV19 to TRBJ2-7, with TRBD2 as a possible D gene (7 bases). CDR1 and CDR2 from the germline V gene are LNHDA and SQIVND (reference sequence). The V gene lost 3 bases and the J gene lost 0 bases, with 9 bases spanning the gap. The CDR3 length is 14 residues. Here the CDR3 reads CASSIRGASYEQYF. In nucleotides, the CDR3 is TGTGCCAGTAGTATCCGGGGGGCCTCCTACGAGCAGTACTTC.

This rearrangement joins TRBV27 to TRBJ2-5; 8 bases are shared with TRBD1. With 5 bases clipped from V and 3 bases from J, the junction kept 8 bases outside the gene matches. Per the germline V gene, CDR1 is MNHEY and CDR2 is SMNVEV (reference sequence). This CDR3 is 15 amino acids long. The CDR3 DNA is TGTGCCAGCAGTATCACAGGGGGAAAGAAAGAGACCCAGTACTTC. Translating it yields CASSITGGKKETQYF.

Written as DNA, the CDR3 is TGTGCCACCAGTGATTCACTAGCGGGGGGAATGTACAATGAGCAGTTCTTC. Translation: CATSDSLAGGMYNEQFF. The chain is built from TRBV24-1 and TRBJ2-1; TRBD2 matches 12 bases. V shed 2 bases, J shed 4 bases, and the junction held 5 bases outside the gene matches. The CDR3 sequence is 17 residues long. Germline CDR1 reads KGHDR; CDR2 reads SFDVKD.

This chain connects TRBV6-5 to TRBJ2-7; D is unresolved. V was trimmed by 2 bases and J by 0 bases, leaving 11 bases between them. The CDR3 extends over 15 amino acids. CDR1 and CDR2 (germline): MNHEY, SVGAGI. This CDR3 is CASSYRAASSYEQYF. In DNA form, the CDR3 reads TGTGCCAGCAGTTACCGGGCCGCGAGCTCCTACGAGCAGTACTTC.

Only one count was recorded for this clone. The V call is TRBV14, the J call TRBJ2-2; TRBD2 aligns across 15 bases. CDR1 SGHDN and CDR2 FVKESK come from the germline V gene. Germline trimming cut 4 bases from V and 5 bases from J; bases unmatched to any gene: 17. This CDR3 has 21 amino acids. DNA of the CDR3: TGTGCCAGCAGCCTTGCAAGGACTAGCGGGGGGGCCTTTTTTGAGACCGGGGAGCTGTTTTTT. Amino acids: CASSLARTSGGAFFETGELFF. Complete variable domain (other parts from reference TRBV14 and TRBJ2-2): EAGVTQFPSHSVIEKGQTVTLRCDPISGHDNLYWYRRVMGKEIKFLLHFVKESKQDESGMPNNRFLAERTGGTYSTLKVQPAELEDSGVYFCASSLARTSGGAFFETGELFFGEGSRLTVL.

The V call is TRBV9, the J call TRBJ1-2; D is possibly TRBD1 (5 bases). This CDR3 is built from 14 residues. With 6 bases removed from V and 3 bases from J, the gap between germline ends came to 15 bases. Germline lookup yields CDR1 SGDLS and CDR2 YYNGEE. This CDR3 is CASTYSGADYGYTF. In DNA, the CDR3 is TGTGCCAGCACGTACTCCGGGGCAGACTATGGCTACACCTTC.

The chain is built from TRBV7-6 and TRBJ2-7, with 12 bases fitting TRBD2. This CDR3 comprises 15 residues. The V segment lost 5 bases and the J segment 2 bases; nucleotides outside the gene matches: 4. CDR1 is SGHVS and CDR2 is FNYEAQ in the germline V gene. CDR3 loop: CASSTGTSGPYEQYF. The CDR3 DNA reads TGTGCCAGCAGCACCGGGACTAGCGGGCCCTACGAGCAGTACTTC. Variable domain in full (rest from reference TRBV7-6 and TRBJ2-7): GAGVSQSPRYKVTKRGQDVALRCDPISGHVSLYWYRQALGQGPEFLTYFNYEAQQDKSGLPNDRFSAERPEGSISTLTIQRTEQRDSAMYRCASSTGTSGPYEQYFGPGTRLTVT.

This clone is a singleton in its sample. V gene TRBV29-1 combines with J gene TRBJ1-2; tentative D call: TRBD1 (5 bases). Trimming took off 2 bases at V and 9 bases at J, with 16 bases between the two ends. CDR1 is SQVTM, CDR2 ANQGSEA, per germline. The CDR3 runs 13 residues. This CDR3 reads CSVEWGSGISYTF. The CDR3 coding sequence is TGCAGCGTTGAATGGGGCTCGGGGATTAGCTACACCTTC.

V is TRBV6-2 or TRBV6-3 and J is TRBJ2-1, with 7 bases lining up with TRBD2. Germline V gene lookup returns CDR1 MNHEY and CDR2 SVGEGT. The ends lost 5 bases at V and 4 bases at J; junction bases unmatched: 11. This CDR3 region has 16 residues. In nucleotides, the CDR3 is TGTGCCAGCAGTCCCCTCTCGGGACTACTGTACAATGAGCAGTTCTTC. This translates into CASSPLSGLLYNEQFF.

This clone was seen a handful of times. CDR3 in amino acids: CASSTGTSGAYNEQFF. CDR3 bases: TGTGCCAGCAGCACGGGGACTAGCGGGGCCTACAATGAGCAGTTCTTC. The chain couples TRBV9 to TRBJ2-1, with TRBD2 matching 13 bases. With V trimmed by 4 bases and J by 2 bases, 3 bases remained unmatched. Germline V CDR1 and CDR2: SGDLS, YYNGEE. This CDR3 has 16 amino acids. Supplemented by reference TRBV9 and TRBJ2-1, the full variable domain reads DSGVTQTPKHLITATGQRVTLRCSPRSGDLSVYWYQQSLDQGLQFLIQYYNGEERAKGNILERFSAQQFPDLHSELNLSSLELGDSALYFCASSTGTSGAYNEQFFGPGTRLTVL.

This rearrangement joins TRBV29-1 to TRBJ1-1; TRBD1 aligns across 7 bases. CDR3 length: 17 amino acids. Per germline, CDR1 SQVTM and CDR2 ANQGSEA. The trim removed 8 bases at V and 2 bases at J, leaving 20 bases unmatched. The CDR3, as DNA: TGCAGCTTGACCAGGGGGAATTGGGGTGTGAGAAACACTGAAGCTTTCTTT. It encodes CSLTRGNWGVRNTEAFF.